These 11 T cell receptor beta chains were all obtained from the same sample, sequenced in a study of cytomegalovirus exposure and HLA in healthy donors. A multiplex PCR was run with 60 Vbeta primers and 13 Jbeta primers. Assay: immunoSEQ multiplex PCR; the TCRdb copy retains only in-frame clones and omits some. There are fewer than 100,000 clones in the sample; 80% occur only once, and about 1.1% lies in the top ten. The sequenced sample was PBMCs. These receptor sequences come from a male donor in good health and CMV-seronegative.

The chain joins TRBV15 to TRBJ2-3, with 10 bases that match TRBD2. The CDR3 totals 15 residues. Germline V lookup: CDR1 LNHNV, CDR2 YYDKDF (reference sequence). J gave up 8 bases and V 1 base, and 6 bases lay outside the gene matches. DNA for the CDR3: TGTGCCACCAGCAGAGGGACTAGCGGCGTGGGTACGCAGTATTTT. Translation: CATSRGTSGVGTQYF.

The rearrangement links TRBV18 to TRBJ2-5; D is undetermined. The DNA end favors TRBJ2-7, so the J call may be wrong. The CDR3 length is 12 residues. Germline V CDR1 and CDR2: KGHSH, LQKENI. The CDR3 spells CASSPSDYEQYF. The CDR3 DNA reads as TGTGCCAGCTCACCATCTGACTACGAGCAGTACTTC.

V is TRBV27 and J is TRBJ2-7; D perhaps matches TRBD2 (5 bases). This CDR3 region has 14 residues. Germline CDR1 reads MNHEY; CDR2 reads SMNVEV (reference sequence). V was clipped by 7 bases and J by 0 bases, with 13 bases between them. The CDR3 protein is CASKVGGGSYEQYF. CDR3 in DNA: TGTGCCAGCAAAGTCGGCGGAGGCTCCTACGAGCAGTACTTC.

This clone appeared a few times. V is TRBV30 and J is TRBJ1-1, with TRBD1 identical over 7 bases. The germline V gene has CDR1 GTSNPN and CDR2 SVGIG (reference sequence). The CDR3 length is 12 residues. With 0 bases clipped from V and 7 bases from J, the junction kept 2 bases outside the gene matches. The CDR3 DNA reads as TGTGCCTGGAGTGTACAGGGGTTTGAAGCTTTCTTT. Amino acid sequence: CAWSVQGFEAFF.

The genes are TRBV6-1 and TRBJ2-7; D is uncertain. The ends were cut back, 5 bases at V and 2 bases at J, with 4 bases in the middle. The CDR3 is 11 amino acids. Looked up from germline, CDR1 is MNHNS and CDR2 is SASEGT. CDR3 protein: CASSNTYEQYF. The CDR3 DNA reads as TGTGCCAGCAGTAACACCTACGAGCAGTACTTC.

This sequence joins TRBV18 and TRBJ1-5; no firm D call. CDR1 and CDR2 (germline): KGHSH, LQKENI. This CDR3 contains 14 residues. V shed 6 bases and J shed 5 bases, with 14 bases lying between them. The CDR3 sequence is CASSSGWPDQPQHF. The CDR3, as DNA: TGTGCCAGCTCTTCAGGATGGCCCGATCAGCCCCAGCATTTT.

The genes are TRBV6-1 and TRBJ1-5, with 7 bases that match TRBD1. The CDR3 runs to 16 residues. The germline gives CDR1 MNHNS, CDR2 SASEGT. Trimming took 0 bases from V and 0 from J; bases not matched to a gene: 2. The DNA of the CDR3 is TGTGCCAGCAGTGAAGCGACAGGGTATAGCAATCAGCCCCAGCATTTT. Translated, it gives CASSEATGYSNQPQHF.

This chain connects TRBV4-1 to TRBJ2-2; D is possibly TRBD2 (6 bases). Trimming shortened V by 6 bases and J by 7 bases, and 15 bases separated the two germline ends. Per the germline V gene, CDR1 is MGHRA and CDR2 is YSYEKL. The CDR3 is made up of 14 amino acids. The CDR3 DNA reads TGCGCCAGCAGTCGGGAGAGTGAGGGCGGGGAGCTGTTTTTT. Amino acid sequence: CASSRESEGGELFF.

This chain connects TRBV9 to TRBJ2-5; D might be TRBD2 (6 bases). Germline V gene data show CDR1 as SGDLS and CDR2 as YYNGEE. The CDR3 is made up of 17 amino acids. Between the trimmed V and J ends, which lost 0 bases and 5 bases, there was a span of 20 bases. CDR3 sequence: CASSVGTSQGRAETQYF. Written as DNA, the CDR3 is TGTGCCAGCAGCGTAGGAACTAGCCAAGGGCGGGCCGAGACCCAGTACTTC.

The chain links TRBV29-1 to TRBJ2-1; 12 positions match TRBD2. V dropped 3 bases and J dropped 5; count of bases not matched to a gene: 2. Germline CDR1 and CDR2: SQVTM and ANQGSEA. CDR3 length: 14 residues. CDR3 protein: CSVDRTSGNNEQFF. The DNA for the CDR3 is TGCAGCGTTGACCGGACTAGCGGGAACAATGAGCAGTTCTTC.

The rearrangement joins TRBV5-1 to TRBJ2-1, with unresolved D. Germline V gene sequence: CDR1 SGHRS, CDR2 YFSETQ. Deletions cut 0 bases from V and 3 bases from J, with 10 bases between. There are 15 residues in the CDR3. This CDR3 is CASSLVADFYNEQFF. The CDR3 DNA follows: TGCGCCAGCAGCTTGGTAGCAGACTTCTACAATGAGCAGTTCTTC.